The clone carrying this T cell receptor (beta chain) was seen at least ten times. Sample time point: newly diagnosed GD, antithyroid drugs for less than 3 months. Making the TCR library involved RNA that had been extracted from PBMCs. Arm-PCR of CDR3 regions and iRepertoire HTBI primers were the basis on which TCR beta libraries were built. TCRdb redid the calling of the multiplex PCR reads with MiXCR, one entry per CDR3 protein. The sample shows about 500,000 distinct CDR3 sequences, 15% to 20% of them seen only once. The data were obtained in a study of regulatory T cells in long-lasting Graves disease. Deletions cut 5 bases from V and 1 base from J, with 8 bases between. CDR1 SGHAT and CDR2 FQNNGV come from the germline V gene. The CDR3 runs to 13 residues. The data were also submitted as part of a second study, on T cells in Graves' hyperthyroidism and ophthalmopathy.

The source of this sequence is a man in his forties with Graves disease. Here the sequenced sample was peripheral blood mononuclear cells (PBMCs), taken at new diagnosis, from a patient treated with antithyroid drugs. V is TRBV11-2 and J is TRBJ1-1; D ambiguous. CDR3 protein: CASSPLQNTEAFF. CDR3 nucleotide sequence: TGTGCCAGCAGCCCCCTTCAGAACACTGAAGCTTTCTTT.